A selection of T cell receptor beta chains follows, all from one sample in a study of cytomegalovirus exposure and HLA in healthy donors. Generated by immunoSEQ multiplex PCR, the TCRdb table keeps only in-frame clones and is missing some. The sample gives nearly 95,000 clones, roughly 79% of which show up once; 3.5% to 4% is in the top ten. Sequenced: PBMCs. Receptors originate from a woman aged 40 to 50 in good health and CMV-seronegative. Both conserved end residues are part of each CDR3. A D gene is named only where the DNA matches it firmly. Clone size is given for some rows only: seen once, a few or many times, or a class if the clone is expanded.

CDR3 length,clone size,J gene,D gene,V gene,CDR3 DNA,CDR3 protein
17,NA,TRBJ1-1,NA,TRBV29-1,TGCAGCGTGAGGGGGAGATGGAGGGGGAGGGAGAACACTGAAGCTTTCTTT,CSVRGRWRGRENTEAFF
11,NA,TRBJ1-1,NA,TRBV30,TGTGCCTGGGTGGCGAACACTGAAGCTTTCTTT,CAWVANTEAFF
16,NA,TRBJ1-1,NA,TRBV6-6,TGTGCCAGCAGCACGAGGAATCCTCGAGTAAGTGTCGAAGCTTTCTTT,CASSTRNPRVSVEAFF
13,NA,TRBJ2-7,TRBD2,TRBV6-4,TGTGCCAGCGGGGCGGGGGGCGCCTACGAGCAGTACTTC,CASGAGGAYEQYF
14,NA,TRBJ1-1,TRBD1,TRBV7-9,TGTGCCAGCAGCTCGGACAGGATTGTAACTGAAGCTTTCTTT,CASSSDRIVTEAFF
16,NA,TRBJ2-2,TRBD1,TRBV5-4,TGTGCCAGCAGCTTGGGGGACAGGGGGCTGACCGGGGAGCTGTTTTTT,CASSLGDRGLTGELFF
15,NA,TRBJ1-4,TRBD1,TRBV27,TGTGCCAGCAGTGCCATCGGGACAGATAATGAAAAACTGTTTTTT,CASSAIGTDNEKLFF
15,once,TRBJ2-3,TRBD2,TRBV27,TGTGCCAGCGGGAGGGTAGCGTTCGGCACAGATACGCAGTATTTT,CASGRVAFGTDTQYF
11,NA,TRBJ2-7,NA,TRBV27,TGTGCCAGCAGTTTCAGGTACGAGCAGTACTTC,CASSFRYEQYF
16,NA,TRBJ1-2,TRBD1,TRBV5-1,TGCGCCAGCAGCTTTAGGACAGGGGGGACTAACTATGGCTACACCTTC,CASSFRTGGTNYGYTF
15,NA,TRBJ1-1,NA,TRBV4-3,TGCGCCAGCAGCCAAGGTAAGGCGGCGAACACTGAAGCTTTCTTT,CASSQGKAANTEAFF
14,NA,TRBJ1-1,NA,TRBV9,TGTGCCAGCAGCCCAAGGGGGGGATACACTGAAGCTTTCTTT,CASSPRGGYTEAFF
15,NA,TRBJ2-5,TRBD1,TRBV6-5,TGTGCCAGCTCTACGCCCACAGGGGGCCAAGAGACCCAGTACTTC,CASSTPTGGQETQYF
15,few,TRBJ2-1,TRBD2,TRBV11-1,TGTGCCAGCAGCTTTGAGCGGGGGGGCCTTTATGAGCAGTTCTTC,CASSFERGGLYEQFF
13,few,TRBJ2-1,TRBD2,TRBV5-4,TGTGCCAGCGGACTAGCGGGGTACAATGAGCAGTTCTTC,CASGLAGYNEQFF
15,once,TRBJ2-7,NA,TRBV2,TGTGCCAGCAGTGAAGCGCATGGGGGGTCCTACGAGCAGTACTTC,CASSEAHGGSYEQYF
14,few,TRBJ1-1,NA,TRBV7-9,TGTGCCGAGGCAGTGCCAGGGCTAGACACTGAAGCTTTCTTT,CAEAVPGLDTEAFF
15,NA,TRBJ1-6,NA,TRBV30,TGTGCCTGGAGTCACAGCAGCTCCTATAATTCACCCCTCCACTTT,CAWSHSSSYNSPLHF
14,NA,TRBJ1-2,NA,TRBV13,TGTGCCAGCAGCTCCCGAGGGGGGGCGGAGGGCTACACCTTC,CASSSRGGAEGYTF
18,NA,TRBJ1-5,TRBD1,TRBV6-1,TGTGCCAGCAGTGAATACAGGGGGCTTTACCTGGTCAATCAGCCCCAGCATTTT,CASSEYRGLYLVNQPQHF
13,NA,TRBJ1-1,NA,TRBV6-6,TGTGCCAGCAGTTTTTCAGGGGACACTGAAGCTTTCTTT,CASSFSGDTEAFF
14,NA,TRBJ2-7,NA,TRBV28,TGTGCCAGCAGTTATGCCGGGTCTCCCTACGAGCAGTACTTC,CASSYAGSPYEQYF
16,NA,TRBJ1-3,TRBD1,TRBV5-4,TGTGCCAGCAGCAGGGACAGGCCGAGCTCTGAAAACACCATATATTTT,CASSRDRPSSENTIYF
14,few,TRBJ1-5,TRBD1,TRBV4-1,TGCGCCAGCAGCCCGAAGACAGGGGATCAGCCCCAGCATTTT,CASSPKTGDQPQHF
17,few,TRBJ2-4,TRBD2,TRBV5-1,TGCGCCAGCAGCTCCGCCCAGAAGCGGGGGGGCAGGAACATTCAGTACTTC,CASSSAQKRGGRNIQYF
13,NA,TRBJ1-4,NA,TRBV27,TGTGCCAGCAGGGGGGCCAACCGGGAAAAACTGTTTTTT,CASRGANREKLFF
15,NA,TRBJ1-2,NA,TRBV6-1,TGTGCCACGACGGCCGGGACAATAGCTAACTATGGCTACCCCTTC,CATTAGTIANYGYPF
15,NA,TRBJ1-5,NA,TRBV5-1,TGCGCCAGCAGCTTGGGACAGAGTAGCAATCAGCCCCAGCATTTT,CASSLGQSSNQPQHF
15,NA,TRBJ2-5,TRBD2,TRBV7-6,TGTGCCAGCAGTGTGGGACTAGCGGGGGAAGAGACCCAGTACTTC,CASSVGLAGEETQYF
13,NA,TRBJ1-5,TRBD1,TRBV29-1,TGCAGCGTCGCGGACAGGGCTAATCAGCCCCAGCATTTT,CSVADRANQPQHF
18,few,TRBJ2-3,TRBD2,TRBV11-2,TGTGCCAGCAGCTTAGATCGAACTAGCGGGTTACTGGCAGATACGCAGTATTTT,CASSLDRTSGLLADTQYF
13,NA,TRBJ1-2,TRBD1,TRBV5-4,TGTGCCAGCAGCCCTGGGACAGGGTACGGCTACACCTTC,CASSPGTGYGYTF
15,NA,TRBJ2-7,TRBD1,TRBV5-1,TGCGCCAGCAGCCAACCGGGACAGAACCCCTACGAGCAGTACTTC,CASSQPGQNPYEQYF
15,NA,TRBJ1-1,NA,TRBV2,TGTGCCAGCAGGACCGGAGGGGGGGTGAACACTGAAGCTTTCTTT,CASRTGGGVNTEAFF
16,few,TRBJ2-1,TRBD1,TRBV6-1,TGTGCCAGCAGTGAACAACAGGGGGCCATCTACAATGAGCAGTTCTTC,CASSEQQGAIYNEQFF
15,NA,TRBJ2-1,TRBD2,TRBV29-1,TGCAGCGTTGAAGGCCTAGCGGGGACTTACAATGAGCAGTTCTTC,CSVEGLAGTYNEQFF
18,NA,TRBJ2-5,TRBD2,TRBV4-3,TGCGCCAGCAGCCAAGATCTGCTAGCGGGGGTTGGGCAAGAGACCCAGTACTTC,CASSQDLLAGVGQETQYF
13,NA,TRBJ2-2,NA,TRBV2,TGTGCCAGCAGGGACACAGGGTCCGGGGAGCTGTTTTTT,CASRDTGSGELFF
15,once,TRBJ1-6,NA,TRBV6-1,TGTGCCAGCAGTAAAACTGGACAGATCCTCTCACCCCTCCACTTT,CASSKTGQILSPLHF
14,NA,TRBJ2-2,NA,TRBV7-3,TGTGCCAGCAGCTCAGGACAGAACACCGGGGAGCTGTTTTTT,CASSSGQNTGELFF
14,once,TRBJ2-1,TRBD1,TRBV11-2,TGTGCCAGCAGTTTCCGGGACAGGGGGGCTGAGCAGTTCTTC,CASSFRDRGAEQFF
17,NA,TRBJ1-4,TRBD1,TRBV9,TGTGCCAGCAGCGCCGGGGGCAGGGGGGCCCTGGGTGAAAAACTGTTTTTT,CASSAGGRGALGEKLFF
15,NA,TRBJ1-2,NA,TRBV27,TGTGCCAGCAGTTTATCCAAAAACAGGGACTATGGCTACACCTTC,CASSLSKNRDYGYTF